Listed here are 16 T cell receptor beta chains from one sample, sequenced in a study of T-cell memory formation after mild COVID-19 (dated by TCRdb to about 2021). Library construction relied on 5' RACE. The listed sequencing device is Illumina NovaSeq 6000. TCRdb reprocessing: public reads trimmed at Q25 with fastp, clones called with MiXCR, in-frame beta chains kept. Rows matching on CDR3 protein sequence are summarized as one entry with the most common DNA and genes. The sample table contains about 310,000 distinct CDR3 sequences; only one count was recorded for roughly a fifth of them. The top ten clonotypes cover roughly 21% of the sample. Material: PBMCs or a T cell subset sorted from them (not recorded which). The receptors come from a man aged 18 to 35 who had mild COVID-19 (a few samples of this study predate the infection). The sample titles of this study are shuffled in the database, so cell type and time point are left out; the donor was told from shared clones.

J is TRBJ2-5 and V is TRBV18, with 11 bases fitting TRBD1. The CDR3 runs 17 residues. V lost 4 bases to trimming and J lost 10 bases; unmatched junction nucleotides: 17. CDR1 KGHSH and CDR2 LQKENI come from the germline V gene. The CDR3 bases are TGTGCCAGCTCACTCACCGGACAGGGGGCATCTAGCGAGGTCCAGTACTTC. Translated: CASSLTGQGASSEVQYF. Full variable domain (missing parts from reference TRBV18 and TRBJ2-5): NAGVMQNPRHLVRRRGQEARLRCSPMKGHSHVYWYRQLPEEGLKFMVYLQKENIIDESGMPKERFSAEFPKEGPSILRIQQVVRGDSAAYFCASSLTGQGASSEVQYFGPGTRLLVL.

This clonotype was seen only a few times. CDR3 in DNA: TGTGCCAGCAGCTTGGAACAGGGATGGTATGGCTACACCTTC. It codes for CASSLEQGWYGYTF. This sequence joins TRBV5-6 and TRBJ1-2, with D maybe TRBD1 (6 bases). The germline V and J ends were trimmed by 0 bases and 5 bases, with 11 bases remaining between them. The CDR3 runs to 14 residues. CDR1 is SGHDT, CDR2 YYEEEE, per germline.

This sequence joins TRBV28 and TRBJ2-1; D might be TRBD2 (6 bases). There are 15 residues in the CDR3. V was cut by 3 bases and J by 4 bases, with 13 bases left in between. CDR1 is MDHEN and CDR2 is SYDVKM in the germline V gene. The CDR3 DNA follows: TGTGCCAGCAGTTTTTCGGGGGACGTTTACAATGAGCAGTTCTTC. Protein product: CASSFSGDVYNEQFF.

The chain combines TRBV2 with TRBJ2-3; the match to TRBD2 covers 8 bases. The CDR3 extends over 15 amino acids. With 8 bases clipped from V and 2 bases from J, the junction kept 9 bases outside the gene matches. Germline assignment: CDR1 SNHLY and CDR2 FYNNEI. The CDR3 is CASQERGIFTDTQYF. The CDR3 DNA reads TGTGCCAGCCAGGAGCGGGGGATATTCACAGATACGCAGTATTTT.

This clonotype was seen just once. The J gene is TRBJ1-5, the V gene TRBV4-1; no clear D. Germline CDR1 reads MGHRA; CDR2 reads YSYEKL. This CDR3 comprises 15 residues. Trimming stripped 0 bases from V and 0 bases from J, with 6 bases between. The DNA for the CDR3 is TGCGCCAGCAGCCAAGATGGGTATAGCAATCAGCCCCAGCATTTT. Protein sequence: CASSQDGYSNQPQHF.

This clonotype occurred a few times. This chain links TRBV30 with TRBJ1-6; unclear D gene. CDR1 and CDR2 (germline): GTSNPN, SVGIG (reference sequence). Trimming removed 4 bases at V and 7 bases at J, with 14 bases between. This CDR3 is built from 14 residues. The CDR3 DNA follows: TGTGCCTGGACCGGCGGAAGTCTAAATTCACCCCTCCACTTT. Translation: CAWTGGSLNSPLHF. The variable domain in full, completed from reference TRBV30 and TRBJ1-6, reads SQTIHQWPATLVQPVGSPLSLECTVEGTSNPNLYWYRQAAGRGLQLLFYSVGIGQISSEVPQNLSASRPQDRQFILSSKKLLLSDSGFYLCAWTGGSLNSPLHFGNGTRLTVT.

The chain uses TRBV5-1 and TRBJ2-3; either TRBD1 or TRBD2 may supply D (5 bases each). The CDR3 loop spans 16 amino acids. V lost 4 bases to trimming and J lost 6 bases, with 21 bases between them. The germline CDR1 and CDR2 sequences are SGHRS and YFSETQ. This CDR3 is CASSMLTGPQSDTQYF. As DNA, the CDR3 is TGCGCCAGCAGCATGCTAACGGGACCTCAATCGGATACGCAGTATTTT.

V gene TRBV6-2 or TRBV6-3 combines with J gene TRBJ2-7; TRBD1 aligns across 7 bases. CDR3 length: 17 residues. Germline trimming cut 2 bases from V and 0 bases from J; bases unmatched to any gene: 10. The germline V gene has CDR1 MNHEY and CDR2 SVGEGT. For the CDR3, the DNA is TGTGCCAGCAGTTACGCCAGGACAGGTAAAAGCTCCTACGAGCAGTACTTC. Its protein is CASSYARTGKSSYEQYF.

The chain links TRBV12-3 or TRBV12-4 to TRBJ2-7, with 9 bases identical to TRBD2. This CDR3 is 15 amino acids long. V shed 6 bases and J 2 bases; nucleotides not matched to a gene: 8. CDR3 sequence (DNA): TGTGCCAGCAGCCCCCCTAGCGGGGATGCCTACGAGCAGTACTTC. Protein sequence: CASSPPSGDAYEQYF.

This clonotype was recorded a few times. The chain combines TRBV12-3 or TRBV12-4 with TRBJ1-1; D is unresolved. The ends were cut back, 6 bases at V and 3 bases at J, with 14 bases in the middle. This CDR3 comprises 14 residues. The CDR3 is CASRPASRDTEAFF. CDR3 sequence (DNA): TGTGCCAGCAGACCGGCTTCGAGGGACACTGAAGCTTTCTTT.

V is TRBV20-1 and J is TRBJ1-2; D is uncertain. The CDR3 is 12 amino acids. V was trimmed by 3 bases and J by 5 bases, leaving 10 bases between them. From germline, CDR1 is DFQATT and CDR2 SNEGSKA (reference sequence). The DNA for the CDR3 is TGCAGTGCTAGCCTTCCCCCGTATGGCTACACCTTC. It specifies CSASLPPYGYTF.

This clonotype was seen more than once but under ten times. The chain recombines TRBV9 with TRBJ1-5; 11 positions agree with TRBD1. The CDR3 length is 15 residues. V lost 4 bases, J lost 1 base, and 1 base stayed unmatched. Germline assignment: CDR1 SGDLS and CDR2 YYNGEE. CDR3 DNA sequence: TGTGCCAGCAGCTGGGACAGGGGGAGCAATCAGCCCCAGCATTTT. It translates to CASSWDRGSNQPQHF. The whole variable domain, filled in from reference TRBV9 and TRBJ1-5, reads DSGVTQTPKHLITATGQRVTLRCSPRSGDLSVYWYQQSLDQGLQFLIQYYNGEERAKGNILERFSAQQFPDLHSELNLSSLELGDSALYFCASSWDRGSNQPQHFGDGTRLSIL.

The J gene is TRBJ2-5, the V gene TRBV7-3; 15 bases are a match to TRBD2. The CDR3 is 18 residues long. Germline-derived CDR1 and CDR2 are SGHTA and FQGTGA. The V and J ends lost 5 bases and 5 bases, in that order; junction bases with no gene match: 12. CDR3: CASSPGLAGGRSRETQYF. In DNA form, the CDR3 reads TGTGCCAGCAGCCCAGGACTAGCGGGGGGGCGATCCAGGGAGACCCAGTACTTC.

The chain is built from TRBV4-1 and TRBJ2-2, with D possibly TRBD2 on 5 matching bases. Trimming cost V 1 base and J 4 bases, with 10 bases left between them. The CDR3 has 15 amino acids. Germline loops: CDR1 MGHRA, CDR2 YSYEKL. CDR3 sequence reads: CASSQVGLPTGELFF. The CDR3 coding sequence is TGCGCCAGCAGCCAAGTAGGACTGCCCACCGGGGAGCTGTTTTTT.

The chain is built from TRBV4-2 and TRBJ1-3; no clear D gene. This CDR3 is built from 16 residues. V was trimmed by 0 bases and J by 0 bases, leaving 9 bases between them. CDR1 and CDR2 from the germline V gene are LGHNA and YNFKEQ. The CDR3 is CASSQDLTFSGNTIYF. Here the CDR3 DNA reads TGTGCCAGCAGCCAAGATCTGACCTTCTCTGGAAACACCATATATTTT.

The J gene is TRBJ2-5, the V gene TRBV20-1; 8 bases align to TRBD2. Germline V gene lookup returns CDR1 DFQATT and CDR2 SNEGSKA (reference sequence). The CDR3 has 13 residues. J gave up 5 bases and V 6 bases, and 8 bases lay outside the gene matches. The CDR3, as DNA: TGCAGTGCCCCAGCGGGGGCGTTGGAGACCCAGTACTTC. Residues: CSAPAGALETQYF.